The source of this TCR beta chain is a study of T cell changes during pregnancy in multiple sclerosis. Germline values: CDR1 MNHEY, CDR2 SVGAGI. The CDR3 has 13 amino acids. V shed 5 bases, J shed 4 bases, and the junction held 5 bases outside the gene matches. Profiling relied on immunoSEQ multiplex PCR, and the TCRdb table lists in-frame clones only, not all of them. This table has around 96,000 clones, 94% appearing once. The source of this sequence is a female donor with multiple sclerosis, enrolled in a pregnancy study. Sample: peripheral blood, taken in the third trimester of pregnancy. V gene TRBV6-5 combines with J gene TRBJ2-7; 7 bases fit TRBD1. CDR3 protein: CASSEPGQYEQYF. The CDR3 nucleotides are TGTGCCAGCAGTGAACCGGGACAGTACGAGCAGTACTTC.